The 16 T cell receptor beta chains reported below all come from one sample, sequenced in a study of identical twins. TCRdb called the 5' RACE reads again in MiXCR, with one record for every CDR3 protein. The table shows approximately 350,000 distinct CDR3 sequences, with 9% to 15% occurring only once. This same sample was also taken into another study, of yellow fever vaccine responses in identical twins.

Sequencing input: CD8+ T cells sorted from blood. The receptors stem from a woman aged 18-35 years in good health.

This clonotype was recorded at least ten times. The V call is TRBV12-3 or TRBV12-4, the J call TRBJ2-5; D not resolved. The CDR3 is 13 amino acids. With 0 bases removed from V and 5 bases from J, the gap between germline ends came to 7 bases. CDR3 amino acids: CASSLALWETQYF. The CDR3 DNA reads as TGTGCCAGCAGTTTAGCGCTTTGGGAGACCCAGTACTTC.

This clonotype was picked up a small number of times. The CDR3, as DNA: TGTGCCAGCTCTACAGTGGGTTTTCAGAACACCGGGGAGCTGTTTTTT. Translating it yields CASSTVGFQNTGELFF. The chain links TRBV4-2 to TRBJ2-2; D is unclear. Trimming cost V 8 bases and J 1 base, with 17 bases left between them. The germline CDR1 and CDR2 sequences are LGHNA and YNFKEQ. CDR3 length: 16 amino acids.

This clonotype has ten or more counts. J is TRBJ2-1 and V is TRBV27; D remains unclear. The CDR3 is made up of 11 amino acids. The germline V gene encodes CDR1 MNHEY and CDR2 SMNVEV (reference sequence). Between the trimmed V and J ends, which lost 5 bases and 4 bases, there was a span of 3 bases. The CDR3 DNA is TGTGCCAGCAGTAGGTACAATGAGCAGTTCTTC. Protein: CASSRYNEQFF.

This clonotype was picked up a small number of times. The chain links TRBV13 to TRBJ2-1; 7 bases agree with TRBD1. Germline CDR1 and CDR2: PRHDT and FYEKMQ (reference sequence). J was trimmed by 0 bases and V by 5 bases; bases with no gene match: 4. The CDR3 is 15 amino acids. In DNA form, the CDR3 reads TGTGCCAGCAGCCACCGGGACAGCTCCTACAATGAGCAGTTCTTC. Protein product: CASSHRDSSYNEQFF.

This clonotype was seen a few times. The CDR3: CASSEGISASYEQYV. The DNA of the CDR3 is TGTGCCAGCAGTGAGGGCATCAGTGCCTCCTACGAGCAGTACGTC. V gene TRBV6-1 combines with J gene TRBJ2-7, with unresolved D. V was trimmed by 3 bases and J by 0 bases, leaving 12 bases between them. CDR3 size: 15 residues. Per germline, CDR1 MNHNS and CDR2 SASEGT.

This sequence joins TRBV12-3 or TRBV12-4 and TRBJ2-1; TRBD2 matches at 9 bases. The CDR3 runs 15 residues. With V trimmed by 3 bases and J by 4 bases, 4 bases remained unmatched. The CDR3 loop is CASSFLAGSYNEQFF. The CDR3 region has the DNA TGTGCCAGCAGTTTCCTAGCGGGATCGTACAATGAGCAGTTCTTC.

In this sample, this clonotype turned up a few times. This chain links TRBV27 with TRBJ2-7; D may be TRBD1 or TRBD2 (6 bases each). The CDR3 is made up of 17 amino acids. Germline assignment: CDR1 MNHEY and CDR2 SMNVEV (reference sequence). Trimming removed 5 bases from V and 2 bases from J, with 22 bases in between. CDR3: CASSPPLGASDPYEQYV. The CDR3, as DNA: TGTGCCAGCAGTCCGCCCTTGGGGGCTAGCGATCCCTACGAGCAGTACGTC.

The chain carries TRBV2 and TRBJ2-1; 10 bases align to TRBD1. CDR1 is SNHLY and CDR2 is FYNNEI in the germline V gene. V was clipped by 6 bases and J by 7 bases; unmatched bases: 6. The CDR3 loop spans 14 amino acids. CDR3 residues: CASSLDRGRNEQFF. CDR3 in DNA: TGTGCCAGCAGCCTGGACAGGGGGAGGAATGAGCAGTTCTTC.

This clonotype was found a few times. V gene TRBV2 combines with J gene TRBJ2-3, with TRBD2 matching over 11 bases. The V and J ends lost 7 bases and 4 bases, in that order; junction bases with no gene match: 13. Per the germline V gene, CDR1 is SNHLY and CDR2 is FYNNEI. The CDR3 runs 17 residues. The CDR3, as DNA: TGTGCCAGCATAGACCTAGCGGGGGGACGTCGGGCAGATACGCAGTATTTT. Translating it yields CASIDLAGGRRADTQYF.

CDR3 DNA: TGCGCCAGCAGTGAGTCCGGCGGGGACCCCTACAATGAGCAGTTCTTC. This gives the protein CASSESGGDPYNEQFF. The gene calls are TRBV10-1 and TRBJ2-1; D is possibly TRBD2 (6 bases). The CDR3 is made up of 16 amino acids. Germline loops: CDR1 WNHNN, CDR2 SYGVQD (reference sequence). V lost 0 bases and J 2 bases, leaving 11 bases between the germline ends.

The chain employs TRBV11-2 and TRBJ2-5; D ambiguous. The CDR3 has 13 amino acids. V was shortened by 1 base and J by 0 bases, with 3 bases between the two germline ends. The germline gives CDR1 SGHAT, CDR2 FQNNGV. The CDR3 bases are TGTGCCAGCAGCTTAGCGTACCAAGAGACCCAGTACTTC. Amino acid sequence: CASSLAYQETQYF.

In this sample, this clonotype turned up a few times. V is TRBV20-1 and J is TRBJ2-3; TRBD2 agrees at 13 bases. V trimming: 4 bases; J trimming: 2 bases; junction bases outside the gene matches: 18. The length of the CDR3 is 20 residues. Per germline, CDR1 DFQATT and CDR2 SNEGSKA (reference sequence). DNA of the CDR3: TGCAGTGCTACTCGAGGTCCAAATCCGGGACTAGCGGGAACCACAGATACGCAGTATTTT. This translates into CSATRGPNPGLAGTTDTQYF.

This clonotype came up once. The chain couples TRBV2 to TRBJ2-7; 8 bases are a match to TRBD1. The CDR3 has 14 amino acids. Germline V gene sequence: CDR1 SNHLY, CDR2 FYNNEI. The J segment lost 5 bases and the V segment lost 6 bases, leaving 9 bases of the junction unmatched. The CDR3: CASREDRVAHEQYF. DNA for the CDR3: TGTGCCAGCAGGGAGGACAGGGTCGCCCACGAGCAGTACTTC.

The sample holds a few counts of this clonotype. The V call is TRBV6-6, the J call TRBJ2-7; 7 positions agree with TRBD1. The CDR3 covers 13 residues. The germline gives CDR1 MNHNY, CDR2 SVGAGI (reference sequence). The V gene end was trimmed by 6 bases and the J gene end by 2 bases; junction bases not matched to a gene: 4. DNA of the CDR3: TGTGCCAGCAGGTCCGACAGGGCCTACGAGCAGTACTTC. This encodes CASRSDRAYEQYF.

This clonotype has a count of ten or more. This rearrangement joins TRBV24-1 to TRBJ2-5; D is perhaps TRBD2 (5 bases). The CDR3 has 15 amino acids. In germline, CDR1 is KGHDR, CDR2 SFDVKD. V was clipped by 1 base and J by 0 bases, with 8 bases between them. The CDR3, as DNA: TGTGCCACCAGTGATTTAACGGGATACCAAGAGACCCAGTACTTC. As protein: CATSDLTGYQETQYF.

The gene calls are TRBV3-1 and TRBJ2-5, with 7 bases fitting TRBD2. Germline V gene lookup returns CDR1 LGHDT and CDR2 YNNKEL (reference sequence). V shed 4 bases and J 4 bases; nucleotides not matched to a gene: 12. The CDR3 runs to 16 residues. The CDR3 here is CASSPRTRSGLETQYF. CDR3 nucleotides: TGTGCCAGCAGCCCTCGGACTAGATCCGGGTTAGAGACCCAGTACTTC.